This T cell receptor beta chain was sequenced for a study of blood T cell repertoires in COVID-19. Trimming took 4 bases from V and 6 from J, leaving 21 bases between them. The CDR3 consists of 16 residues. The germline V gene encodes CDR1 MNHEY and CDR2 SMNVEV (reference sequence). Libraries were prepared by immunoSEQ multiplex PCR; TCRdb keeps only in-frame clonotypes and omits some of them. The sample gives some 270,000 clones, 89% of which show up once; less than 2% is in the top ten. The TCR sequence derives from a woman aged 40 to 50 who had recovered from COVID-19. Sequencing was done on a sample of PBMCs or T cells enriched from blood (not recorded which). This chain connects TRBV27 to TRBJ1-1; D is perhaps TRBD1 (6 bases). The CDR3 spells CASSSLETGRHPEAFF. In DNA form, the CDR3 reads TGTGCCAGCAGTTCCCTAGAGACAGGCAGGCATCCTGAAGCTTTCTTT.